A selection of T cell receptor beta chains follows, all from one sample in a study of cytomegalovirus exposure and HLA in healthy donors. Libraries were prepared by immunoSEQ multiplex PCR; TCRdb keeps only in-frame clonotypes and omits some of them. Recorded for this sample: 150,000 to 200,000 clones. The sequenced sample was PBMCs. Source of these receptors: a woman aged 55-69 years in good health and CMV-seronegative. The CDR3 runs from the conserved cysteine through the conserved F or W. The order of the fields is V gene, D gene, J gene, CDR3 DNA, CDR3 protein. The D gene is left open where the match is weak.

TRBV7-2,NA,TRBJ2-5,TGTGCCAGCAGCTTAGGGGCCCCAGAGACCCAGTACTTC,CASSLGAPETQYF
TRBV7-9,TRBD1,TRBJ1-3,TGTGCCAGCAGCTTAGCCCCGGGACAGGGGGTCTATGGAAACACCATATATTTT,CASSLAPGQGVYGNTIYF
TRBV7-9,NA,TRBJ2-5,TGTGCCAGCAGCTTAGGGCAGGGCTACCAAGAGACCCAGTACTTC,CASSLGQGYQETQYF
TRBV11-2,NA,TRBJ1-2,TGTGCCAGCAGCTTAAGAGGGCCTAACTATGGCTACACCTTC,CASSLRGPNYGYTF
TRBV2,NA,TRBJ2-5,TGTGCCAGCAATCTGGGACAACAAGAGACCCAGTACTTC,CASNLGQQETQYF
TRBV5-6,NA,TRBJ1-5,TGTGCCAGCAGCTTGGGGGGGGGTTGGGATAGCAATCAGCCCCAGCATTTT,CASSLGGGWDSNQPQHF
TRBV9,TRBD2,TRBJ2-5,TGTGCCAGCAGCGTGGCTAGCGGAAAAGAGACCCAGTACTTC,CASSVASGKETQYF
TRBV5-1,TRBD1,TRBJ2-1,TGCGCCAGCAGCCCCGGACAGGGGTATGACAATGAGCAGTTCTTC,CASSPGQGYDNEQFF
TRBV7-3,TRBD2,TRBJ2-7,TGTGCCAGCAGCTCTAGCGGCTACTCCTACGAGCAGTACTTC,CASSSSGYSYEQYF
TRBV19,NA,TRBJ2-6,TGTGCCAGCCTCTCTGGGGCCAACGTCCTGACTTTC,CASLSGANVLTF
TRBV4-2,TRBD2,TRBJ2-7,TGTGCCAGCAGCCTAGGCCCTAGCGGGAGCTACGAGCAGTACTTC,CASSLGPSGSYEQYF
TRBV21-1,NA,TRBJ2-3,TGTGCCAGCAGCATTTCCAGCGGGACGGCGACAGATACGCAGTATTTT,CASSISSGTATDTQYF
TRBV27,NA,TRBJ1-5,TGTGCCAGCAGGGAGGGCCCAGGGCCCCAGCATTTT,CASREGPGPQHF
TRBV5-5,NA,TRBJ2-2,TGTGCCAGCAGCTTGGGCTCAGGCTCCTGGAACACCGGGGAGCTGTTTTTT,CASSLGSGSWNTGELFF
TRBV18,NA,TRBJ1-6,TGTGCCAGCTCACCAACCGACAAGGATTCACCCCTCCACTTT,CASSPTDKDSPLHF
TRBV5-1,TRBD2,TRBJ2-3,TGCGCCAGCAGCTTCGGACTAGCGGGAACAGATACGCAGTATTTT,CASSFGLAGTDTQYF
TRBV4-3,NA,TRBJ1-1,TGCGCCAGCAGCCAAGATCGGGAGGAGAGCACTGAAGCTTTCTTT,CASSQDREESTEAFF
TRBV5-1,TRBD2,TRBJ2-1,TGCGCCAGCAGCTTGGAGAGGTTAGCGGGAGTCTATGAGCAGTTCTTC,CASSLERLAGVYEQFF
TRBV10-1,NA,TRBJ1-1,TGCGCCAGCAGTGACGGGGGGCGCGGGATCACTGAAGCTTTCTTT,CASSDGGRGITEAFF
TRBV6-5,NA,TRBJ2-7,TGTGCCAGCAGTTTCCGGGGCTCCTACGAGCAGTACTTC,CASSFRGSYEQYF
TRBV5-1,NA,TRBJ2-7,TGCGCCAGCAGCTTGGAGGGGATCCCCTACGAGCAGTACTTC,CASSLEGIPYEQYF
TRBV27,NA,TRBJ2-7,TGTGCCAGCAGGGCGCAGGGCCCCCTACCCTACGAGCAGTACTTC,CASRAQGPLPYEQYF
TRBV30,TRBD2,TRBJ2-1,TGTGCCTGGAGTATAAGCGGGAGTTACACTGAGCAGTTCTTC,CAWSISGSYTEQFF
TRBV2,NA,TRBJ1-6,TGTGCCAGCAGTGAAAGTCGGCAGGGGTATTCACCCCTCCACTTT,CASSESRQGYSPLHF
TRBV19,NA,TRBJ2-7,TGTGCCAGTAGTATGGGCGGGATCCCCTACGAGCAGTACTTC,CASSMGGIPYEQYF
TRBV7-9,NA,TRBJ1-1,TGTGCCAGCAGCTGGGGGGGGCTAAGAAACACTGAAGCTTTCTTT,CASSWGGLRNTEAFF
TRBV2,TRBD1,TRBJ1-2,TGTGCCAGCACTGACACCGGGACAGGGAAACCCTACACCTTC,CASTDTGTGKPYTF
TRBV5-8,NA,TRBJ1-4,TGTGCCAGCAGCCAATACAGGGATTGGGGCGAAAAACTGTTTTTT,CASSQYRDWGEKLFF
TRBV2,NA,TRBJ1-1,TGTGCCAGCGAGGCCACGGGGTACACTGAAGCTTTCTTT,CASEATGYTEAFF
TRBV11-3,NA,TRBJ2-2,TGTGCCAGCAGCTTTGCTTTTGGCCGGGAGCTGTTTTTT,CASSFAFGRELFF
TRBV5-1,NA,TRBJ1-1,TGCGCCAGCAGCTTAACAGGAGTCTTAAACACTGAAGCTTTCTTT,CASSLTGVLNTEAFF
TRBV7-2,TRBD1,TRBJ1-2,TGTGCCAGCAGCCTCACAGGGGGAAGTGGCTACACCTTC,CASSLTGGSGYTF
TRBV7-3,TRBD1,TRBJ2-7,TGTGCCAGCAGCGCCGAGGGACAGGGGGCGCGTGAGCAGTACTTC,CASSAEGQGAREQYF
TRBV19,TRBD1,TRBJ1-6,TGTGCCAGTAGCACCCAGGGACAGGGAGGTTCACCCCTCCACTTT,CASSTQGQGGSPLHF
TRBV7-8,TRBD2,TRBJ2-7,TGTGCCAGCAGCTTAAGGGCCAGGATACTAGCGGGAGGATCCTACGAGCAGTACTTC,CASSLRARILAGGSYEQYF
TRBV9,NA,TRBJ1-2,TGTGCCAGCAGCCTCGGGACACAGTTGGGCTACACCTTC,CASSLGTQLGYTF
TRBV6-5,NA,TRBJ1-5,TGTGCCAGCAGCTACCTCGTGGGCCAGCCCCAGCATTTT,CASSYLVGQPQHF
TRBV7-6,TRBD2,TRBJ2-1,TGTGCCAGCAGCTTATATGGGACTAGCGACCCCAATGAGCAGTTCTTC,CASSLYGTSDPNEQFF
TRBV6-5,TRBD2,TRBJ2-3,TGTGCCAGCAGCCACAGCGGGAGTAGGACAGATACGCAGTATTTT,CASSHSGSRTDTQYF
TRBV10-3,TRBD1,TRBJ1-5,TGTGCCATCAGTGAGACTTCGGACAGGCACGTGGGTCAGCCCCAGCATTTT,CAISETSDRHVGQPQHF
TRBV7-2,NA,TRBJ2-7,TGTGCCAGCAGCTCTCAGGGGGGTAGCGAGCAGTACTTC,CASSSQGGSEQYF
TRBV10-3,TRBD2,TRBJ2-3,TGTGCCATCAGTGAGTCCGACCCTAGCGGAGGGTATTTT,CAISESDPSGGYF
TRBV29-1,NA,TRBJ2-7,TGCAGCGCTACAGCTACAGTTTCCTCCTACGAGCAGTACTTC,CSATATVSSYEQYF
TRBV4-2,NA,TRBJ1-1,TGTGCCAGCAGCCAAGGGGGGGGGCGCGACACTGAAGCTTTCTTT,CASSQGGGRDTEAFF
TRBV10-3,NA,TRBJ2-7,TGTGCCATCAGTAGGCAGACGGGCGAGCAGTACTTC,CAISRQTGEQYF
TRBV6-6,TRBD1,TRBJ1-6,TGTGCCAGCAGCCGGACAGGGGGCGTAAATTCACCCCTCCACTTT,CASSRTGGVNSPLHF
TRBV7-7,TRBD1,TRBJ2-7,TGTGCCAGCAGCGTCGGGACAGGGCCCAACGAGCAGTACTTC,CASSVGTGPNEQYF
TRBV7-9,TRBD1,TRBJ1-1,TGTGCCGGTACAGGGGTCGGCACTGAAGCTTTCTTT,CAGTGVGTEAFF
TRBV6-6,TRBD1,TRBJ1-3,TGTGCCAGCAGTTTACAGGGGACCCACTCTGGAAACACCATATATTTT,CASSLQGTHSGNTIYF
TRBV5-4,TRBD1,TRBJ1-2,TGTGCCAGCAGCTCGACCCTGACAGGGAACTATGGCTACACCTTC,CASSSTLTGNYGYTF
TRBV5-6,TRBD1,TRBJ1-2,TGTGCCAGCAGCTTGGGGACAGGGCGCCCTGTGGGCTATGGCTACACCTTC,CASSLGTGRPVGYGYTF
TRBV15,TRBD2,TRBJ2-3,TGTGCCACCAGCAGAGATGGGCCGGGTAAAAGGACTAGCGGGACCCGCACAGATACGCAGTATTTT,CATSRDGPGKRTSGTRTDTQYF
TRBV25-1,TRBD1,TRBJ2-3,TGTGCCAGCAGTCACAGGGGAATAATCACAGATACGCAGTATTTT,CASSHRGIITDTQYF
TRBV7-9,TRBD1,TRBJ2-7,TGTGCCAGCATCCCACAGGGGTGGGACGAGCAGTACTTC,CASIPQGWDEQYF
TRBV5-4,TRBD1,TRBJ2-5,TGTGCCAGCAGCCCCTGGACAGGGGAGGGCCAAGAGACCCAGTACTTC,CASSPWTGEGQETQYF
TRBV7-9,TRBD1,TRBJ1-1,TGTGCCAGCAGCTTAGTCATAGGGACAGGGGGCACTGAAGCTTTCTTT,CASSLVIGTGGTEAFF
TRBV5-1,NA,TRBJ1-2,TGCGCCAGCAGCTTGGTGGAGTGGAGGGGCTACACCTTC,CASSLVEWRGYTF